Listed below are T cell receptor beta chains from one sample, sequenced in a study of cytomegalovirus exposure and HLA in healthy donors. Produced via immunoSEQ multiplex PCR; TCRdb's table is partial and in-frame only. The sample lists 170,000 or so clones, just over 75% occurring once. The sequencing sample was made of PBMCs. The source is a woman under 40 in good health and CMV-seropositive. Both conserved end residues are part of each CDR3. The D gene is left open where the match is weak. The size entry is marked missing in some rows and otherwise reads once, few, many or a size class.

j_call d_call clone_size v_call cdr3_aa cdr3_nt
TRBJ1-1 TRBD1 - TRBV5-1 CASSLGPGQAIPEAFF TGCGCCAGCAGCTTGGGCCCGGGACAGGCGATACCTGAAGCTTTCTTT
TRBJ2-7 TRBD2 - TRBV4-1 CASSRTGGSSYEQYF TGCGCCAGCAGCAGGACGGGGGGGTCCTCCTACGAGCAGTACTTC
TRBJ1-2 TRBD1 few TRBV28 CASRPTGQGFYGYTF TGTGCCAGCAGACCCACTGGACAGGGTTTTTATGGCTACACCTTC
TRBJ2-3 - - TRBV21-1 CASSYPPTGWVVAHTDTQYF TGTGCCAGCAGCTATCCCCCGACAGGGTGGGTTGTCGCTCACACAGATACGCAGTATTTT
TRBJ2-7 TRBD1 - TRBV7-2 CASSQGGWGSYEQYF TGTGCCAGCAGCCAAGGGGGCTGGGGGTCCTACGAGCAGTACTTC
TRBJ2-1 TRBD2 - TRBV6-4 CASSEAGGPVNEQFF TGTGCCAGCAGTGAGGCGGGAGGGCCGGTCAATGAGCAGTTCTTC
TRBJ1-1 TRBD1 - TRBV19 CASSIGGHRGNTEAFF TGTGCCAGTAGTATAGGGGGCCACAGGGGGAACACTGAAGCTTTCTTT
TRBJ2-5 TRBD2 - TRBV28 CASSLQAGGRETQYF TGTGCCAGCAGTCTCCAAGCGGGAGGAAGGGAGACCCAGTACTTC
TRBJ1-5 - - TRBV7-2 CASSPNAVTNQPQHF TGTGCCAGCAGCCCAAATGCGGTCACCAATCAGCCCCAGCATTTT
TRBJ2-7 - - TRBV7-9 CASSFPQGYEQYF TGTGCCAGCAGCTTCCCTCAGGGCTACGAGCAGTACTTC
TRBJ1-5 TRBD1 - TRBV18 CASSRQGDSNQPQHF TGTGCCAGCTCACGTCAGGGGGATAGCAATCAGCCCCAGCATTTT
TRBJ2-3 - - TRBV7-3 CASSQGSGADTQYF TGTGCCAGCAGTCAAGGGTCAGGGGCAGATACGCAGTATTTT
TRBJ2-7 TRBD1 - TRBV4-3 CASSARTTDRGLYF TGCGCCAGCAGCGCGAGGACCACGGACAGGGGATTGTACTTC
TRBJ2-7 TRBD2 once TRBV4-1 CASSQGPLAGGLNYYEQYF TGCGCCAGCAGCCAAGGGCCACTAGCGGGAGGACTTAATTACTACGAGCAGTACTTC
TRBJ1-1 - - TRBV11-2 CASSGTGDGRLF TGTGCCAGCAGCGGTACGGGGGATGGCCGGCTTTTT